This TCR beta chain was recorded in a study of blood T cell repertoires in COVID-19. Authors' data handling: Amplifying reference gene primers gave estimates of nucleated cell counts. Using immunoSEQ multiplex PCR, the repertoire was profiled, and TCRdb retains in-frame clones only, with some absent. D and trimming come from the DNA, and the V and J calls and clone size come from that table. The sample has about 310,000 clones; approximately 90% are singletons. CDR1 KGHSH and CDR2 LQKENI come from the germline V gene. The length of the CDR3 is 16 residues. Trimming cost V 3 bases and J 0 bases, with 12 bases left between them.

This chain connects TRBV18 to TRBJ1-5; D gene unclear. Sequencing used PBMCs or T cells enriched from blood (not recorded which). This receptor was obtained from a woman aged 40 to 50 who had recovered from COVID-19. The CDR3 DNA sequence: TGTGCCAGCTCACCTAATGCCGTCTATAGCAATCAGCCCCAGCATTTT. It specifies CASSPNAVYSNQPQHF.